The 10 T cell receptor beta chains in this list originate from one sample, sequenced in a study of patients and donors after allogeneic stem cell transplantation. TCRdb re-analysed the RT-PCR reads in MiXCR, keeping a single row per CDR3 protein. The sample contains about a million distinct CDR3 sequences, roughly 17% of which appear only once. Sequencing used blood, either unsorted or a sorted T cell fraction (not recorded which). These receptors originate from a human donor who was either an allogeneic HSCT recipient or a stem cell or donor lymphocyte infusion donor (not recorded which). It is not recorded whose cells these are; they may come from a transplant donor.

This CDR3 is CASSFGPSGSQNEQYF. The CDR3 bases are TGTGCCAGCAGCTTCGGTCCTAGCGGGAGTCAGAACGAGCAGTACTTC. The V gene is TRBV7-6, the J gene TRBJ2-7, with TRBD2 matching 10 bases. CDR3 length equals 16 residues. Germline V gene data show CDR1 as SGHVS and CDR2 as FNYEAQ. V was clipped by 3 bases and J by 5 bases; unmatched bases: 10.

This clonotype was seen a handful of times. This rearrangement joins TRBV12-3 or TRBV12-4 to TRBJ2-7; D not certain. V dropped 3 bases and J dropped 4 bases, with 7 bases sitting between them. The CDR3 runs to 12 residues. CDR3 DNA: TGTGCCAGCAGTTTTATCGAGTACGAGCAGTACTTC. This codes for CASSFIEYEQYF.

V is TRBV20-1 and J is TRBJ2-3; D possibly corresponds to TRBD2 (7 bases). This CDR3 comprises 14 residues. V was pared by 3 bases and J by 4 bases, with 14 bases between. Looked up from germline, CDR1 is DFQATT and CDR2 is SNEGSKA (reference sequence). In nucleotides, the CDR3 is TGCAGTGCTAGTGGGGGGGGCTTCCCAGATACGCAGTATTTT. It yields the protein CSASGGGFPDTQYF.

The chain carries TRBV4-3 and TRBJ2-2, with D perhaps TRBD2 (5 bases). Germline loops: CDR1 LGHNA, CDR2 YSLEER. The V end was cut by 0 bases, the J end by 3 bases, with 5 bases between. The CDR3 is made up of 14 amino acids. The DNA of the CDR3 is TGCGCCAGCAGCCAAGAGCGGGACACCGGGGAGCTGTTTTTT. Its translation: CASSQERDTGELFF.

V gene TRBV7-3 combines with J gene TRBJ2-3; possibly TRBD2 for D (6 bases). This CDR3 contains 14 residues. From germline, CDR1 is SGHTA and CDR2 FQGTGA. Trimming took 4 bases from V and 6 from J, leaving 14 bases between them. CDR3 protein: CASSWGETGDTQYF. The CDR3 DNA sequence: TGTGCCAGCAGCTGGGGGGAGACGGGGGATACGCAGTATTTT.

This clonotype has just a few counts. CDR3 nucleotide sequence: TGTGCCAGCAGTTTATGGCGGGGGGATGAGCAGTTCTTC. Residues: CASSLWRGDEQFF. The V and J genes are TRBV27 and TRBJ2-1; 8 nucleotides match TRBD2. V gave up 1 base and J gave up 8 bases; unmatched junction bases: 1. This CDR3 spans 13 amino acids. Germline V gene data show CDR1 as MNHEY and CDR2 as SMNVEV (reference sequence).

This rearrangement joins TRBV6-1 to TRBJ1-1; 8 bases fit TRBD1. The CDR3 has 14 residues. CDR1 and CDR2 (germline): MNHNS, SASEGT. The trim removed 7 bases at V and 1 base at J, leaving 5 bases unmatched. In DNA, the CDR3 is TGTGCCAGCACCGCCGGGACAGGGAACACTGAAGCTTTCTTT. Its protein is CASTAGTGNTEAFF.

The chain is built from TRBV20-1 and TRBJ2-1; TRBD2 agrees at 10 bases. Trimming took 0 bases from V and 6 from J; bases not matched to a gene: 8. The CDR3 runs 16 residues. Germline V gene sequence: CDR1 DFQATT, CDR2 SNEGSKA (reference sequence). CDR3 nucleotides: TGCAGTGCTAGAGATAGGGCGAGCGGGAGGGCCAATGAGCAGTTCTTC. Translated: CSARDRASGRANEQFF.

This clonotype appeared a few times. The chain combines TRBV28 with TRBJ2-6; D unclear. From germline, CDR1 is MDHEN and CDR2 SYDVKM. Trimming took off 9 bases at V and 0 bases at J, with 9 bases between the two ends. The CDR3 runs to 14 residues. The CDR3 reads CASLVSSGANVLTF. The DNA of the CDR3 is TGTGCCAGTTTAGTTAGCTCTGGGGCCAACGTCCTGACTTTC.

For this clonotype: The junction does not match germline at one end; this may be a read error. The chain joins TRBV7-8 to TRBJ1-2; tentative D call: TRBD1 (6 bases). CDR1 is SGHVS, CDR2 FQNEAQ, per germline. This CDR3 has 12 residues. CDR3 amino acids: CASSSTGRTSYF. The CDR3 DNA reads TGTGCCAGCAGCTCGACAGGTCGGACTTCTTACTTC.